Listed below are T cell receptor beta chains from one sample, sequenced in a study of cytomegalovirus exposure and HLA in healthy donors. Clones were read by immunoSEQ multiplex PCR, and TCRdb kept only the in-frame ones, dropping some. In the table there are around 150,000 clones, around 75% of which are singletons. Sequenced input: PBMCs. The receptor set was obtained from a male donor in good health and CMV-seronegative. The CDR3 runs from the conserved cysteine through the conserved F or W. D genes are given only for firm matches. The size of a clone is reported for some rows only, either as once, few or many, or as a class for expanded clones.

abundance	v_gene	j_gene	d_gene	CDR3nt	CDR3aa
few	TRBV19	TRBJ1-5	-	TGTGCCAGTAGTATAGGGGTCGGAAGGAGACGGCCCGATGTACGCAATCAGCCCCAGCATTTT	CASSIGVGRRRPDVRNQPQHF
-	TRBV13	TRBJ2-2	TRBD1	TGTGCCAGCAGCGCGGACAGGGGGCCGACCGGGGAGCTGTTTTTT	CASSADRGPTGELFF
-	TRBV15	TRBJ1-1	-	TGTGCCACCAGCAGAGGGGGCCCGGGGAACACTGAAGCTTTCTTT	CATSRGGPGNTEAFF
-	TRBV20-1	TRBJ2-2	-	TGCAGTGCCTTAACTAATGGGGAGCTGTTTTTT	CSALTNGELFF
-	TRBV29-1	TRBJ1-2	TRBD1	TGCAGCGTTCTTGACAGGGCTAAGGAAGATGGCTACACCTTC	CSVLDRAKEDGYTF
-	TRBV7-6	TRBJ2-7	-	TGTGCCAGCAGCTTAGGGGCAGGGCTTACCTACGAGCAGTACTTC	CASSLGAGLTYEQYF
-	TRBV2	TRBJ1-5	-	TGTGCCAGCAGACTTCGGGGGGACGGCAATCAGCCCCAGCATTTT	CASRLRGDGNQPQHF
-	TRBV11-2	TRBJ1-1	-	TGTGCCAGCAGCTTAGGACAGTATCTCGGGAACACTGAAGCTTTCTTT	CASSLGQYLGNTEAFF
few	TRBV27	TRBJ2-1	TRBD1	TGTGCCAGCAGCCTGTACAGGGGGCTTTTCTACAATGAGCAGTTCTTC	CASSLYRGLFYNEQFF
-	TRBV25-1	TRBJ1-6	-	TGTGCCAGCAGTGAAATGGGCCGCTACAGTTCACCCCTCCACTTT	CASSEMGRYSSPLHF
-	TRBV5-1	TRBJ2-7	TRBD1	TGCGCCAGCACCCTCGGACAGGGGAGGTACGAGCAGTACTTC	CASTLGQGRYEQYF
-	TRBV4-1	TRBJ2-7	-	TGCGCCAGCAGCCCGAGCCCGGGACTCGAGCAGTACTTC	CASSPSPGLEQYF
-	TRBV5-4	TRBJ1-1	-	TGTGCCAGCAGCTCCAAGACGGGGGACACTGAAGCTTTCTTT	CASSSKTGDTEAFF
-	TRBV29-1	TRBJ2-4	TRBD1	TGCAGCGTTGAGACAGGGAACATTCAGTACTTC	CSVETGNIQYF
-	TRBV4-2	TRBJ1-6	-	TGTGCCAGCAGCCAGGACAGCGCGGTAAATTCACCCCTCCACTTT	CASSQDSAVNSPLHF
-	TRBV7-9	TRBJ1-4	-	TGTTCCAGCAGCTTAGCGCTTGAAGGAGCGAGCGGGGTTGAAAAACTGTTTTTT	CSSSLALEGASGVEKLFF
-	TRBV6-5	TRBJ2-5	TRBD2	TGTGCCAGCAGGGGGGGGTTAGAGACCCAGTACTTC	CASRGGLETQYF
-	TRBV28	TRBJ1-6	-	TGTGCCAGTAGATACAGTGCCGAGGGTTCACCCCTCCACTTT	CASRYSAEGSPLHF
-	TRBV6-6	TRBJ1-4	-	TGTGCCAGCAGTTATCAGGGTTTTAATGAAAAACTGTTTTTT	CASSYQGFNEKLFF
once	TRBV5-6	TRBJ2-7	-	TGTGCCAGCAGCTCTGACTGGAGCTCCTACGAGCAGTACTTC	CASSSDWSSYEQYF
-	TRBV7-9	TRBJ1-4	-	TGTGCCAGCAGCCCGACTCCAGGGGTGGAACTGTTTTTT	CASSPTPGVELFF
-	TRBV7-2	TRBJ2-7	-	TGTGCCAGCAGCTTAGGGGCTGGGTACGAGCAGTACTTC	CASSLGAGYEQYF
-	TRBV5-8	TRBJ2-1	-	TGTGCCAGCAGACGGGTAGGGCGGGCCTACAATGAGCAGTTCTTC	CASRRVGRAYNEQFF
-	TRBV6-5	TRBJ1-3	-	TGTGCCAGCAGCCTCAGGGATACCTCTGGAAACACCATATATTTT	CASSLRDTSGNTIYF
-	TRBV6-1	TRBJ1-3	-	TGTGCCAGCAGTGAAATTTACACCAGAAACACCATATATTTT	CASSEIYTRNTIYF
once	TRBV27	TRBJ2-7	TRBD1	TGTGCCAGCAGGCTTCCGGGACAGGGGTTCCACGAGCAGTACTTC	CASRLPGQGFHEQYF
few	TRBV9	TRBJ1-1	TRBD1	TGTGCCAGCAGCACACAGGACAGGGTTGAAGCGGCTTTCTTT	CASSTQDRVEAAFF
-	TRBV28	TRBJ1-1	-	TGTGCCAGCACCACCGGGTTCGACTCCGCTGAAGCTTTCTTT	CASTTGFDSAEAFF
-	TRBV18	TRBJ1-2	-	TGTGCCAGCTCACTAGGTTCGGGGGACTTGGACTACACCTTC	CASSLGSGDLDYTF
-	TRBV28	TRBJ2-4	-	TGTGCCAGCAGCACGGGAGCCAAAAACATTCAGTACTTC	CASSTGAKNIQYF
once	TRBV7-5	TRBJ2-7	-	TGTGCCAGAAGCTTACCTCCCTACGAGCAGTACTTC	CARSLPPYEQYF
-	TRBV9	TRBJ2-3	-	TGTGCCAGCAGCGTAGCGTCCGAGGATACGCAGTATTTT	CASSVASEDTQYF